Sequencing of this TCR beta chain was carried out in a study of T cells in Graves' hyperthyroidism and ophthalmopathy. Points from the study as a whole: Most clonotypes that expanded in the thyroid above 0.001 also showed up in blood.

RNA transcripts yielded amplified TCR beta CDR3 regions. Researchers ran a first-round RT-PCR on the TCR CDR3 using the HTBI primer set. TCRdb re-called the multiplex PCR reads through MiXCR, storing one row per CDR3 protein. The table has 500,000 or so distinct CDR3 sequences, 15% to 20% seen once. Trimming pared 5 bases from V and 2 bases from J, leaving 10 bases between. The CDR3 is 13 amino acids. Germline CDR1 reads MNHEY; CDR2 reads SMNVEV (reference sequence). At least 3 on the Clinical Activity Score was recorded for ophthalmopathy patients, who also had NOSPECS grade at least 4 and duration under 3 months. Lactation, pregnancy, other autoimmune disease or uncontrolled infection excluded patients. This clonotype was picked up a small number of times. Its antigen is as yet unknown.

This chain joins TRBV27 and TRBJ2-7; D gene unclear. This clonotype originated in a woman aged 18-29 years with Graves' ophthalmopathy. Sample: blood. The DNA of the CDR3 is TGTGCCAGCAGTAATGAGGAACCCTACGAGCAGTACTTC. Translating gives CASSNEEPYEQYF.